This T cell receptor beta chain was sequenced in a study of identical twins. MiXCR, run by TCRdb on the 5' RACE reads, gives a single entry per CDR3 protein. Among some 790,000 distinct CDR3 sequences listed, around a sixth were seen once. The CDR3 loop spans 11 amino acids. Trimming shortened V by 2 bases and J by 4 bases, and 2 bases separated the two germline ends. This clonotype has a count of ten or more. This sample was shared with a second study, whose subject was T cells expressing NK-cell markers. That paper adds: Seven of the eight sequenced donors were classified as HCMV-seropositive, and one was classified as seronegative. Dominant NKG2C+ clonotypes in about six donors made up about 1.0-7.0% of CD8+ T cells.

Sequences were obtained from PBMCs. V gene TRBV12-3 or TRBV12-4 combines with J gene TRBJ1-1; no firm D call. The origin of this receptor is a woman between 18 and 29 years old in good health. CDR3 DNA sequence: TGTGCCAGCAGTTTATTCACTGAAGCTTTCTTT. Translating it yields CASSLFTEAFF.